These T cell receptor beta chains were read from a single sample in a study of cytomegalovirus exposure and HLA in healthy donors. The data were produced by immunoSEQ multiplex PCR, yet TCRdb's version contains in-frame clones alone and is incomplete. This sample has some 160,000 clones, with approximately 80% found just once. Sequenced material: PBMCs. Receptors were obtained from a boy between 2 and 10 years old in good health and CMV-seronegative. The CDR3 runs from the conserved cysteine through the conserved F or W. A D gene is named only where the DNA matches it firmly. Rows may omit the clone size; those that give it use once, few, many or a size class.

cdr3_length,v_call,j_call,clone_size,d_call,cdr3_aa,cdr3_nt
14,TRBV28,TRBJ2-3,NA,NA,CASSFGGGTDTQYF,TGTGCCAGCAGTTTCGGCGGGGGCACAGATACGCAGTATTTT
15,TRBV28,TRBJ2-7,NA,TRBD1,CASSSSGTGTYEQYF,TGTGCCAGCAGTTCCTCAGGGACAGGGACCTACGAGCAGTACTTC
16,TRBV5-6,TRBJ2-7,NA,NA,CASSLDYRDSYYEQYF,TGTGCCAGCAGCTTGGATTACAGGGATAGCTACTACGAGCAGTACTTC
14,TRBV12-5,TRBJ2-7,NA,TRBD1,CASGLGTGPYEQYF,TGTGCTAGTGGTTTGGGGACAGGGCCTTACGAGCAGTACTTC
15,TRBV6-1,TRBJ2-3,NA,TRBD2,CASSQEGLGTDTQYF,TGTGCCAGCAGTCAAGAGGGACTAGGCACAGATACGCAGTATTTT
16,TRBV19,TRBJ2-6,NA,NA,CASSTGQTSGANVLTF,TGTGCCAGTAGTACCGGACAGACCTCTGGGGCCAACGTCCTGACTTTC
18,TRBV12-5,TRBJ1-2,NA,NA,CASGLPGEAPTRSHGYTF,TGTGCTAGTGGTTTGCCAGGGGAAGCCCCCACTCGTTCGCATGGCTACACCTTC
15,TRBV4-1,TRBJ1-3,NA,TRBD1,CASSPQTGAGNTIYF,TGCGCCAGCAGCCCCCAGACAGGGGCTGGAAACACCATATATTTT
14,TRBV29-1,TRBJ2-7,once,TRBD2,CSVSVVSGIYEQYF,TGCAGCGTTTCCGTAGTTAGCGGGATCTACGAGCAGTACTTC
13,TRBV6-5,TRBJ2-2,NA,NA,CASSPGSTGELFF,TGTGCCAGCAGTCCGGGAAGTACCGGGGAGCTGTTTTTT
14,TRBV19,TRBJ2-3,NA,TRBD1,CASSTGQGAFTQYF,TGTGCCAGTAGTACGGGACAGGGGGCGTTTACGCAGTATTTT
12,TRBV7-6,TRBJ2-7,NA,TRBD1,CASLGQGSEQYF,TGTGCCAGCTTGGGACAGGGTTCCGAGCAGTACTTC
13,TRBV7-3,TRBJ1-2,NA,NA,CASSMTGNYGYTF,TGTGCCAGCAGCATGACTGGGAACTATGGCTACACCTTC
15,TRBV4-3,TRBJ1-1,few,NA,CASSQGEGGVTEAFF,TGCGCCAGCAGCCAAGGGGAGGGAGGAGTCACTGAAGCTTTCTTT
15,TRBV7-9,TRBJ2-7,NA,TRBD1,CASSFGPTGAYEQYF,TGTGCCAGCAGCTTTGGCCCTACAGGGGCCTACGAGCAGTACTTC
12,TRBV10-3,TRBJ2-5,NA,NA,CATGGVRETQYF,TGTGCCACCGGCGGGGTCCGAGAGACCCAGTACTTC
16,TRBV29-1,TRBJ2-7,NA,NA,CSVEWEFRGETREQYF,TGCAGCGTTGAATGGGAATTTCGGGGTGAGACGCGAGAGCAGTACTTC
15,TRBV7-9,TRBJ2-3,NA,NA,CASSPMGTGTDTQYF,TGTGCCAGCAGCCCCATGGGCACGGGGACAGATACGCAGTATTTT
15,TRBV4-3,TRBJ1-5,few,NA,CASSQDRADNQPQHF,TGCGCCAGCAGCCAAGACAGGGCGGACAATCAGCCCCAGCATTTT
13,TRBV5-1,TRBJ2-3,NA,NA,CASSPGQVDTQYF,TGCGCCAGCAGCCCGGGTCAAGTAGATACGCAGTATTTT
16,TRBV5-1,TRBJ1-6,NA,TRBD1,CASSYTDRDYNSPLHF,TGCGCCAGCAGCTATACTGACAGGGACTATAATTCACCCCTCCACTTT
14,TRBV5-1,TRBJ2-5,NA,TRBD2,CASSLEVAGETQYF,TGCGCCAGCAGCCTGGAGGTAGCGGGAGAGACCCAGTACTTC
13,TRBV7-9,TRBJ1-5,NA,NA,CASSQDSNQPQHF,TGTGCCAGCAGCCAGGATAGCAATCAGCCCCAGCATTTT
16,TRBV5-6,TRBJ1-5,NA,TRBD1,CASSKTGQGPNQPQHF,TGTGCCAGCAGCAAGACCGGACAGGGGCCCAATCAGCCCCAGCATTTT
14,TRBV6-5,TRBJ1-1,NA,TRBD1,CASSRDRGNGEAFF,TGTGCCAGCAGTAGGGACAGGGGAAACGGTGAAGCTTTCTTT
15,TRBV6-5,TRBJ1-1,few,NA,CASRTQRGRNTEAFF,TGTGCCAGCAGGACTCAGAGGGGGAGGAACACTGAAGCTTTCTTT
15,TRBV30,TRBJ2-7,few,NA,CAWSVRRSGSYEQYF,TGTGCCTGGAGTGTACGAAGGTCAGGATCCTACGAGCAGTACTTC
14,TRBV6-1,TRBJ2-5,NA,TRBD2,CASSTAGAGETQYF,TGTGCCAGCAGTACAGCGGGAGCTGGAGAGACCCAGTACTTC
13,TRBV19,TRBJ1-1,NA,NA,CASSPTARGEAFF,TGTGCCAGTAGTCCGACGGCACGGGGTGAAGCTTTCTTT
13,TRBV29-1,TRBJ2-3,NA,TRBD1,CSVEGQSTDTQYF,TGCAGCGTTGAGGGACAGTCCACAGATACGCAGTATTTT
17,TRBV29-1,TRBJ2-1,once,TRBD2,CSVEGTGRELSGNEQFF,TGCAGCGTTGAGGGCACCGGGCGGGAGCTGTCTGGCAATGAGCAGTTCTTC
16,TRBV7-9,TRBJ1-1,once,TRBD1,CASSSSGTGSNTEAFF,TGTGCCAGCAGCTCCTCCGGGACAGGGTCTAACACTGAAGCTTTCTTT
15,TRBV10-1,TRBJ2-2,NA,NA,CASSLALAGTGELFF,TGCGCCAGCAGTTTAGCACTAGCTGGGACCGGGGAGCTGTTTTTT
14,TRBV10-2,TRBJ2-1,once,TRBD2,CASAAGVAYNEQFF,TGCGCCAGCGCCGCGGGGGTCGCCTACAATGAGCAGTTCTTC
13,TRBV2,TRBJ1-1,few,TRBD1,CASTGGELTEAFF,TGTGCCAGCACAGGGGGTGAGCTCACTGAAGCTTTCTTT
15,TRBV9,TRBJ2-3,NA,NA,CASSVLGQETDTQYF,TGTGCCAGCAGCGTATTGGGGCAGGAAACAGATACGCAGTATTTT
15,TRBV4-1,TRBJ2-7,NA,NA,CASSPRTFTLYEQYF,TGCGCCAGCAGCCCTCGGACATTTACTCTCTACGAGCAGTACTTC
18,TRBV5-6,TRBJ1-2,NA,TRBD1,CASSLSLRTGGRADGYTF,TGTGCCAGCAGCTTGTCGCTCCGGACAGGGGGCAGAGCTGATGGCTACACCTTC
15,TRBV9,TRBJ2-7,NA,TRBD2,CASSPRTSSTYEQYF,TGTGCCAGCAGCCCCCGGACTAGCAGCACCTACGAGCAGTACTTC
12,TRBV29-1,TRBJ1-1,few,NA,CSVEQGQTEAFF,TGCAGCGTTGAACAGGGGCAAACTGAAGCTTTCTTT
16,TRBV9,TRBJ2-7,NA,NA,CASSVSPRTASYEQYF,TGTGCCAGCAGCGTGTCACCAAGGACAGCTTCCTACGAGCAGTACTTC
15,TRBV9,TRBJ1-6,NA,NA,CASSVLWAANSPLHF,TGTGCCAGCAGCGTACTTTGGGCAGCAAATTCACCCCTCCACTTT
16,TRBV19,TRBJ2-5,once,TRBD1,CASSPGRQGIQETQYF,TGTGCCAGTAGTCCGGGGAGACAGGGAATACAAGAGACCCAGTACTTC
17,TRBV4-2,TRBJ1-4,NA,NA,CASSQVELGATNEKLFF,TGTGCCAGCAGCCAAGTTGAACTGGGAGCAACTAATGAAAAACTGTTTTTT
11,TRBV2,TRBJ1-2,NA,NA,CASSSDRGYTF,TGTGCCAGCAGTTCAGACAGGGGCTACACCTTC
18,TRBV9,TRBJ1-1,NA,TRBD1,CASSVGGQGRVGPTEAFF,TGTGCCAGCAGCGTAGGAGGACAGGGTCGGGTGGGTCCCACTGAAGCTTTCTTT
14,TRBV11-2,TRBJ2-7,NA,NA,CASSLGGGTYEQYF,TGTGCCAGCAGCTTAGGTGGCGGGACCTACGAGCAGTACTTC